Listed below are T cell receptor beta chains from one sample, sequenced in a study of blood T cell repertoires in COVID-19. The method was immunoSEQ multiplex PCR; TCRdb's version includes in-frame clones alone and lacks a portion of them. The sample lists approximately 89,000 clones, 80% occurring once. The sample taken for sequencing was peripheral blood. All receptors come from a human donor in a cohort sampled during active COVID-19. Each CDR3 is given with its conserved first and last residue. Fields, in order: D gene, clone size, V gene, J gene, CDR3 protein, CDR3 DNA. The D gene is left open where the match is weak. Some rows mark clone size as missing; the rest say once, few, many or name a class of expanded clone.

>TRBD1|-|TRBV28|TRBJ1-6
CASNRGNSPLHF
TGTGCCAGCAACAGGGGTAATTCACCCCTCCACTTT
>-|-|TRBV28|TRBJ1-2
CASSLEVTVYGYTF
TGTGCCAGCAGTTTAGAGGTAACTGTCTATGGCTACACCTTC
>TRBD2|-|TRBV5-1|TRBJ2-5
CASTSGTSGEETQYF
TGCGCCAGCACCTCCGGGACTAGCGGGGAAGAGACCCAGTACTTC
>TRBD1|-|TRBV19|TRBJ1-5
CASSSSGTGSHQPQHF
TGTGCCAGTAGTAGTTCCGGGACAGGTAGTCATCAGCCCCAGCATTTT
>TRBD2|-|TRBV28|TRBJ2-7
CASSRALAGVIEQYF
TGTGCCAGCAGTCGGGCCCTAGCGGGAGTAATCGAGCAGTACTTC
>TRBD2|-|TRBV9|TRBJ2-7
CASSPGGRGAPYEQYF
TGTGCCAGCAGCCCCGGTGGGCGGGGGGCCCCCTACGAGCAGTACTTC
>TRBD2|-|TRBV23-1|TRBJ2-5
CASSRGEGKETQYF
TGCGCCAGCAGTCGAGGGGAGGGTAAGGAGACCCAGTACTTC
>-|few|TRBV5-1|TRBJ1-4
CASRRGPGISTNEKLFF
TGCGCCAGCCGCCGAGGCCCAGGGATATCAACTAATGAAAAACTGTTTTTT
>-|-|TRBV7-2|TRBJ1-5
CASSLLAGPGSPQHF
TGTGCCAGCAGCTTATTGGCGGGGCCCGGATCACCCCAGCATTTT
>-|-|TRBV10-2|TRBJ2-7
CASSYITTQREQYF
TGCGCCAGCAGTTATATTACAACACAACGCGAGCAGTACTTC
>-|-|TRBV12-3/TRBV12-4|TRBJ1-5
CASTDPGMPQHF
TGTGCCAGCACCGACCCGGGGATGCCCCAGCATTTT
>-|-|TRBV12-3/TRBV12-4|TRBJ2-7
CASSPQRGGEQYF
TGTGCCAGCAGCCCCCAGAGGGGAGGCGAGCAGTACTTC
>-|few|TRBV5-6|TRBJ2-3
CASSSVTHIPYTQYF
TGTGCCAGCAGCTCCGTGACTCACATCCCTTATACGCAGTATTTT
>-|-|TRBV29-1|TRBJ1-1
CSVGYRVDTEAFF
TGCAGCGTCGGATACAGGGTTGACACTGAAGCTTTCTTT
>-|-|TRBV5-6|TRBJ2-3
CASSLHADTQYF
TGTGCCAGCAGCTTACACGCAGATACGCAGTATTTT
>TRBD1|few|TRBV7-3|TRBJ1-3
CASSQGQLSSGNTIYF
TGTGCCAGCAGCCAGGGACAGCTAAGCTCTGGAAACACCATATATTTT
>-|-|TRBV4-1|TRBJ1-5
CASSQAWGPQHF
TGCGCCAGCAGCCAAGCATGGGGCCCCCAGCATTTT
>-|few|TRBV7-9|TRBJ1-5
CASSKGGEGQPQHF
TGTGCCAGCAGCAAAGGGGGAGAGGGACAGCCCCAGCATTTT
>TRBD1|once|TRBV6-2/TRBV6-3|TRBJ2-7
CASSQDRDRVTEQYF
TGTGCCAGCAGTCAAGACCGGGACAGGGTTACCGAGCAGTACTTC
>-|-|TRBV10-2|TRBJ2-5
CASIAADQETQYF
TGCGCCAGCATTGCGGCCGACCAAGAGACCCAGTACTTC
>-|few|TRBV4-1|TRBJ2-2
CASSHPANTGELFF
TGCGCCAGCAGCCACCCGGCGAACACCGGGGAGCTGTTTTTT
>-|few|TRBV7-2|TRBJ1-4
CASSQGGLLFF
TGTGCCAGCTCCCAGGGAGGATTACTGTTTTTT
>TRBD1|few|TRBV3-1/TRBV3-2|TRBJ1-1
CASSQTGGDTEAFF
TGTGCCAGCAGCCAAACAGGGGGAGACACTGAAGCTTTCTTT
>-|-|TRBV6-7|TRBJ2-7
CASSFSRGLNEQYF
TGTGCCAGCAGTTTTTCAAGGGGCCTGAACGAGCAGTACTTC
>-|few|TRBV19|TRBJ2-7
CASSIAALVGYEQYF
TGTGCCAGTAGTATAGCCGCCCTAGTAGGCTACGAGCAGTACTTC
>-|-|TRBV2|TRBJ1-6
CASTLRSYNSPLHF
TGTGCCAGCACCCTGCGTTCCTATAATTCACCCCTCCACTTT
>-|-|TRBV11-2|TRBJ1-2
CASSLVGRDGYTF
TGTGCCAGCAGCTTAGTGGGGAGGGATGGCTACACCTTC